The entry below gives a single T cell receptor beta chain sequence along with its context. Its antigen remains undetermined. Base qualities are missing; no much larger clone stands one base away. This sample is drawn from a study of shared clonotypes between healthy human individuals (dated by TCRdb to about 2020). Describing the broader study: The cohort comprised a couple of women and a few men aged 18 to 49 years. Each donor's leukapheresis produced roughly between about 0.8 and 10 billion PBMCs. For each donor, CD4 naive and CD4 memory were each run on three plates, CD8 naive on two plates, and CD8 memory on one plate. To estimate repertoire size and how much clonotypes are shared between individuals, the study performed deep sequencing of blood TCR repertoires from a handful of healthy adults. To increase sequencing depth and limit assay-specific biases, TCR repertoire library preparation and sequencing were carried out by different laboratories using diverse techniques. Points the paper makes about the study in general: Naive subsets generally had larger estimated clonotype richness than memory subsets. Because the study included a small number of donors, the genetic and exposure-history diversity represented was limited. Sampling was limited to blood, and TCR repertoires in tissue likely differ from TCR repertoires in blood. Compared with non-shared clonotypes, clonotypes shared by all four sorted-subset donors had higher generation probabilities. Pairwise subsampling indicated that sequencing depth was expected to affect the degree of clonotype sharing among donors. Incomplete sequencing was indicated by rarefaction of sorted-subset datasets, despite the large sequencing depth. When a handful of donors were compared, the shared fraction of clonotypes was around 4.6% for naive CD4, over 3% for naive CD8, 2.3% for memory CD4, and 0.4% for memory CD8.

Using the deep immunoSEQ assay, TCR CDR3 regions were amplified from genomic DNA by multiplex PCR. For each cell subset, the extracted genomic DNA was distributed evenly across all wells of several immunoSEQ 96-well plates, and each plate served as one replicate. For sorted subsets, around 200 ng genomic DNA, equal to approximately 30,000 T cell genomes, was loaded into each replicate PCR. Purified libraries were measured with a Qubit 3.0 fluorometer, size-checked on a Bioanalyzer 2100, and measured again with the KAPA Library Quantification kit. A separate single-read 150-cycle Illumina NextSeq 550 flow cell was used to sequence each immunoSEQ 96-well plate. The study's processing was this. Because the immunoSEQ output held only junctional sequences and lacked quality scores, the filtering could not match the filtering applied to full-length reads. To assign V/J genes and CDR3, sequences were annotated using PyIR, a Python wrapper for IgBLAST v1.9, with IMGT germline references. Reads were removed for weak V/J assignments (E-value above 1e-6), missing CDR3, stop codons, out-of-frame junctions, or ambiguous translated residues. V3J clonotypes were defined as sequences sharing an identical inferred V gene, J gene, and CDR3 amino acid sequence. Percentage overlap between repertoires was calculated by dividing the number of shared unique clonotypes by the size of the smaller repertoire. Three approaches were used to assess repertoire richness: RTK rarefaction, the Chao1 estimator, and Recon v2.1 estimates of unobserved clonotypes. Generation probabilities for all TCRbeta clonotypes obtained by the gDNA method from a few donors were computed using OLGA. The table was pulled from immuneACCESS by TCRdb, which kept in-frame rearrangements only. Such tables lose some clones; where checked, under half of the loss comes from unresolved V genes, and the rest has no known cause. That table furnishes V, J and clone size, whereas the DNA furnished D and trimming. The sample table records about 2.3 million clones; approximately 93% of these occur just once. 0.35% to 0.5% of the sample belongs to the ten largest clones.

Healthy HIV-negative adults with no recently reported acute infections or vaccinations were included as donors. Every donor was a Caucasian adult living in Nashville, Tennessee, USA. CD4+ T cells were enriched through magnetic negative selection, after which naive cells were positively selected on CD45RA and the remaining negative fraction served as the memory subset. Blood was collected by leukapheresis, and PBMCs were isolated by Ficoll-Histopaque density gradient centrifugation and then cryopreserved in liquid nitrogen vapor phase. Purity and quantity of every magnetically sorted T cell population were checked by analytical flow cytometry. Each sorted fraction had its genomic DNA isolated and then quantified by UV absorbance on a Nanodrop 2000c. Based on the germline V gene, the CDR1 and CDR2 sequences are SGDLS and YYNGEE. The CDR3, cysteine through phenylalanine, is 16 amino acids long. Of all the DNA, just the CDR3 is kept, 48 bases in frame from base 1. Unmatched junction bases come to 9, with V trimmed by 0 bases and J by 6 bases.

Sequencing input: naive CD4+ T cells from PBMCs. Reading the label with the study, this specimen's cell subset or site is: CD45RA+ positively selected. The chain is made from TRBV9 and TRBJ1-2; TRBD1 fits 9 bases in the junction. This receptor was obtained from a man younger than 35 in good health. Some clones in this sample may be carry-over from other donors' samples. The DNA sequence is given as TGTGCCAGCAGCGTAGCGCAGGACAGGGGTAGCGATGGCTACACCTTC. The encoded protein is CASSVAQDRGSDGYTF.